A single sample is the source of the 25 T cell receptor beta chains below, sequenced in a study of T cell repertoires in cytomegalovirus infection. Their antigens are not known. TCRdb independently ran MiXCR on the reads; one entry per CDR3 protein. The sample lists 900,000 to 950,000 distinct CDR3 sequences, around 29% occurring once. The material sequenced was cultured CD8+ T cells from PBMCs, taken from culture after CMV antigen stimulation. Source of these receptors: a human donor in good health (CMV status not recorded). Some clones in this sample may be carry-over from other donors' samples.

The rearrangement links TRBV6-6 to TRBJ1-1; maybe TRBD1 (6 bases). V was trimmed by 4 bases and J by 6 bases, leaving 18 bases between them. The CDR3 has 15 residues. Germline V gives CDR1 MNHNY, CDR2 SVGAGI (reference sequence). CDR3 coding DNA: TGTGCCAGCAGTTCCACCCGGGGGCTGGGGGCTGAAGCTTTCTTT. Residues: CASSSTRGLGAEAFF.

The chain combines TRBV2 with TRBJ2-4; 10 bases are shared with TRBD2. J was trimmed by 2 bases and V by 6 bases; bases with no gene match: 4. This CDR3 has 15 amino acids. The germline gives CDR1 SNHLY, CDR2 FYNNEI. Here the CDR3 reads CASRQRGGPKNIQYF. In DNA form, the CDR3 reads TGTGCCAGCAGACAGCGGGGGGGCCCCAAAAACATTCAGTACTTC.

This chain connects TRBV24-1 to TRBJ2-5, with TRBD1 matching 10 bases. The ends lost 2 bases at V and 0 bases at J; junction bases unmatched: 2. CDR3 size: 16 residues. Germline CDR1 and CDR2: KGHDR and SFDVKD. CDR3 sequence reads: CATSDSGQGYQETQYF. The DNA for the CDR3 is TGTGCCACCAGTGATTCGGGACAGGGGTACCAAGAGACCCAGTACTTC.

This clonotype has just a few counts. The CDR3 nucleotides are TGTGCCAGCACGCCCTTAGCGGGGGGCTACAATGAGCAGTTCTTC. It yields the protein CASTPLAGGYNEQFF. The chain links TRBV2 to TRBJ2-1, with 10 bases fitting TRBD2. The V and J ends lost 7 bases and 3 bases, in that order; junction bases with no gene match: 6. Germline loops: CDR1 SNHLY, CDR2 FYNNEI. CDR3 length: 15 amino acids.

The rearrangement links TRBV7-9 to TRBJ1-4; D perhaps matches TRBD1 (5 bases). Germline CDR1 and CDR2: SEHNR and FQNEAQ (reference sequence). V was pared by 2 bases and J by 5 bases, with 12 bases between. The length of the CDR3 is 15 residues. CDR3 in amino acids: CASSLWRQGNEKLFF. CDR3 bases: TGTGCCAGCAGCTTATGGCGCCAGGGAAATGAAAAACTGTTTTTT.

This CDR3 is CASSYQGQGPYGYTF. CDR3 nucleotide sequence: TGTGCCAGCAGTTACCAGGGACAGGGCCCATATGGCTACACCTTC. This sequence joins TRBV6-2 or TRBV6-3 and TRBJ1-2; 9 nucleotides agree with TRBD1. Looked up from germline, CDR1 is MNHEY and CDR2 is SVGEGT. CDR3 size: 15 residues. After removal of 2 bases from V and 5 bases from J, the junction contained 6 bases not matched to a gene.

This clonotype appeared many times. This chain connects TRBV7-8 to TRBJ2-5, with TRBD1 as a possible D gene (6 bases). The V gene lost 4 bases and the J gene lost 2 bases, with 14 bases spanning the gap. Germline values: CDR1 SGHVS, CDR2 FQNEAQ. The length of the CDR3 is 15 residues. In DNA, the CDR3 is TGTGCCAGCAGCTCTTGGGGACATGGTCAAGAGACCCAGTACTTC. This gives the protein CASSSWGHGQETQYF.

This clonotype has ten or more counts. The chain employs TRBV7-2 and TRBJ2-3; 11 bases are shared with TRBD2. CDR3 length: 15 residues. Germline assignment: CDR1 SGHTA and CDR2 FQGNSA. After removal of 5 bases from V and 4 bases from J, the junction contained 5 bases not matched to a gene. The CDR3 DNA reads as TGTGCCAGCAGCCCTAGCGGGGGGAGTGCAGATACGCAGTATTTT. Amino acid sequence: CASSPSGGSADTQYF.

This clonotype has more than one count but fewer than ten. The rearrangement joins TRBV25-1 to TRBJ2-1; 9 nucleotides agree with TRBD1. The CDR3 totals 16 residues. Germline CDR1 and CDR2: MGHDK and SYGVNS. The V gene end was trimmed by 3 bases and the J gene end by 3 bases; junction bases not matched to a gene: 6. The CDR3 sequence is CASSDRDRDYYNEQFF. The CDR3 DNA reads TGTGCCAGCAGTGATAGGGACAGGGATTACTACAATGAGCAGTTCTTC.

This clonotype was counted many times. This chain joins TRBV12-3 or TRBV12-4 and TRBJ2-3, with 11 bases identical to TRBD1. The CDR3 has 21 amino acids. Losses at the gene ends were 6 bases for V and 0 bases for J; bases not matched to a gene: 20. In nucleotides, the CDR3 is TGTGCCAGCAGGTCGACGGCCCCGGGACAGGGGGAAACGACTAGCACAGATACGCAGTATTTT. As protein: CASRSTAPGQGETTSTDTQYF.

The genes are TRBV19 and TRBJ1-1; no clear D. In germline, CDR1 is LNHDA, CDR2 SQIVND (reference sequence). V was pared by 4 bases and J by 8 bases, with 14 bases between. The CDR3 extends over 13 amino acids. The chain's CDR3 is CASSTKWGLEAFF. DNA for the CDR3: TGTGCCAGTAGTACTAAATGGGGTTTGGAAGCTTTCTTT. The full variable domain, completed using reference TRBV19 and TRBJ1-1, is DGGITQSPKYLFRKEGQNVTLSCEQNLNHDAMYWYRQDPGQGLRLIYYSQIVNDFQKGDIAEGYSVSREKKESFPLTVTSAQKNPTAFYLCASSTKWGLEAFFGQGTRLTVV.

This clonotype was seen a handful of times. The CDR3 region is CASSLTTSSTDTQYF. The CDR3 nucleotides are TGTGCCAGCAGCTTAACAACTAGCTCCACAGATACGCAGTATTTT. The chain employs TRBV7-3 and TRBJ2-3; D may be TRBD2 (6 bases). This CDR3 has 15 amino acids. Looked up from germline, CDR1 is SGHTA and CDR2 is FQGTGA. The ends were cut back, 0 bases at V and 2 bases at J, with 9 bases in the middle.

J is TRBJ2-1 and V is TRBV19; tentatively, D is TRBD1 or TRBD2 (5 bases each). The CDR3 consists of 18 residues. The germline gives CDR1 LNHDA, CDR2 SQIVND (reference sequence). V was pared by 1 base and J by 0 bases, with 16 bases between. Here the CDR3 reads CASSIGTGTESSYNEQFF. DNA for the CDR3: TGTGCCAGTAGTATAGGTACGGGGACGGAAAGCTCCTACAATGAGCAGTTCTTC.

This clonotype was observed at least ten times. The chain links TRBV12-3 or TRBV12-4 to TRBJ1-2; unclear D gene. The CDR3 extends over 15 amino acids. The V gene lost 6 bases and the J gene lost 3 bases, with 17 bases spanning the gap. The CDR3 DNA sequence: TGTGCCAGCAGCTCTTCTGGGGTCGGGTACTATGGCTACACCTTC. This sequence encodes CASSSSGVGYYGYTF.

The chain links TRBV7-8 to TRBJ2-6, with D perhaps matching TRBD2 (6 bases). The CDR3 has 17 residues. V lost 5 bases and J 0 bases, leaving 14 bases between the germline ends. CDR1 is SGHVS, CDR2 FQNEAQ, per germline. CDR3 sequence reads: CASSAGRSPSGANVLTF. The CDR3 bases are TGTGCCAGCAGCGCGGGACGTTCCCCCTCTGGGGCCAACGTCCTGACTTTC.

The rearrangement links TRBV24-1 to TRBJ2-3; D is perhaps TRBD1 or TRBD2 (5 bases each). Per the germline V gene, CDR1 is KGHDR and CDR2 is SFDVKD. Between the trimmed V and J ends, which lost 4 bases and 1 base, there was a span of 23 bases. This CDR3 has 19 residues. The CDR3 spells CATSERNPGPKACTDTQYF. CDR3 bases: TGTGCCACCAGTGAACGGAATCCGGGACCGAAGGCTTGCACAGATACGCAGTATTTT.

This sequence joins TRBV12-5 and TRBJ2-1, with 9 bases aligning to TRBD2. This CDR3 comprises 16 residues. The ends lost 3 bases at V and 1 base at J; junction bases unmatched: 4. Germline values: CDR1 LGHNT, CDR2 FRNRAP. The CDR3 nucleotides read TGTGCTAGTGGTTTCCCGCTAGCGGGGTCCTACAATGAGCAGTTCTTC. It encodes CASGFPLAGSYNEQFF.

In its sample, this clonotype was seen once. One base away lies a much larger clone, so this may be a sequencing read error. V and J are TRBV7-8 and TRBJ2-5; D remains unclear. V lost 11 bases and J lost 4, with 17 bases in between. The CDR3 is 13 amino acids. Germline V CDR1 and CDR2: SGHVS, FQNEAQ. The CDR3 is CAGERVVRETQYF. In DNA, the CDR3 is TGTGCCGGAGAACGAGTAGTTCGAGAGACCCAGTACTTC. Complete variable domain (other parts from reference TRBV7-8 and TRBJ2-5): GAGVSQSPRYKVAKRGQDVALRCDPISGHVSLFWYQQALGQGPEFLTYFQNEAQLDKSGLPSDRFFAERPEGSVSTLKIQRTQQEDSAVYLCAGERVVRETQYFGPGTRLLVL.

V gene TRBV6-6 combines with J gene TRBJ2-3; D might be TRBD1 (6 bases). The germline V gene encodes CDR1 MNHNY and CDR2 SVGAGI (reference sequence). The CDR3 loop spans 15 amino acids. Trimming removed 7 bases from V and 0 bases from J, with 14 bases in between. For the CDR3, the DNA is TGTGCCAGCAAACAGGGATTCACTAGCACAGATACGCAGTATTTT. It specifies CASKQGFTSTDTQYF.

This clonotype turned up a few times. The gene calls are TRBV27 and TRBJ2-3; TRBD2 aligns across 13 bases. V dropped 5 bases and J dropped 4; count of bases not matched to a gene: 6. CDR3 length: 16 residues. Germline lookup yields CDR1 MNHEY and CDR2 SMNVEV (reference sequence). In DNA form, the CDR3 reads TGTGCCAGCAGTAACTTACTAGCGGGGGGGGCAGATACGCAGTATTTT. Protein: CASSNLLAGGADTQYF.

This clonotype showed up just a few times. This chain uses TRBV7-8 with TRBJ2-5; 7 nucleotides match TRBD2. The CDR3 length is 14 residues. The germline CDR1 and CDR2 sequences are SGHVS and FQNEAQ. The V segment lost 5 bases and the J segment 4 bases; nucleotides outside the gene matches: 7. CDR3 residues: CASSPMRERETQYF. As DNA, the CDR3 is TGTGCCAGCAGCCCGATGCGGGAGAGAGAGACCCAGTACTTC.

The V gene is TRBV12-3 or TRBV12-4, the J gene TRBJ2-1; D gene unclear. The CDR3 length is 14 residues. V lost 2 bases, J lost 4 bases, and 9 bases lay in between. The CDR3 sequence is CASSLPEVYNEQFF. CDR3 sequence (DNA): TGTGCCAGCAGTTTACCCGAGGTATACAATGAGCAGTTCTTC.

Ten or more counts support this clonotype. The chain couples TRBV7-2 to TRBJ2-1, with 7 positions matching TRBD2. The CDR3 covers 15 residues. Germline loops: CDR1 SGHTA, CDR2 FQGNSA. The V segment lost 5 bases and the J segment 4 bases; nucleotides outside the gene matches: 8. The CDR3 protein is CASSPQASGYNEQFF. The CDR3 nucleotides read TGTGCCAGCAGCCCCCAAGCTAGCGGATACAATGAGCAGTTCTTC.

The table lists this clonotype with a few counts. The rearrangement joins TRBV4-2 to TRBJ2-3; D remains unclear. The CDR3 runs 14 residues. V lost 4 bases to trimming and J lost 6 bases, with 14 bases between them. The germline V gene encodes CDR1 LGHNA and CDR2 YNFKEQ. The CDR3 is CASSLPSAVDTQYF. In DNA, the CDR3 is TGTGCCAGCAGCCTCCCGTCGGCGGTTGATACGCAGTATTTT.

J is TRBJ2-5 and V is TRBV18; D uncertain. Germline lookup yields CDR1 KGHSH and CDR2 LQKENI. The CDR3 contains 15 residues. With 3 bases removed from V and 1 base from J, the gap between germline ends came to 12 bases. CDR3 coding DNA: TGTGCCAGCTCACCGTGGACGGAAAGCCAAGAGACCCAGTACTTC. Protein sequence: CASSPWTESQETQYF.